This paragraph reports one T cell receptor beta chain. The antigen remains unidentified. The assay was immunoSEQ multiplex PCR, and TCRdb's table has in-frame clones only and misses some. The sample records 150,000 to 200,000 clones, around four fifths being singletons. The CDR3 loop spans 18 amino acids. V was shortened by 0 bases and J by 0 bases, with 15 bases between the two germline ends. Germline CDR1 and CDR2: LNHNV and YYDKDF (reference sequence). This sample is drawn from a study of cytomegalovirus exposure and HLA in healthy donors. The wider study: The platform used for the roughly 130 validation repertoires matched that of the 500 to 850 first-cohort repertoires, a later analysis reported.

The study's findings and limits: Listed as cytomegalovirus-associated were 150 or so TCR beta chains. Subsequent analysis showed first-cohort TCR clusters tending to co-occur in some 120 validation repertoires.

The chain links TRBV15 to TRBJ1-5; no definite D call. The sequenced material came from PBMCs. The TCR originated in a man aged 25 to 40 in good health and CMV-seropositive. The CDR3 DNA reads as TGTGCCACCAGCAGAGATTTGCCAGGTGTGGATAGCAATCAGCCCCAGCATTTT. It yields the protein CATSRDLPGVDSNQPQHF.